One sample yielded the 9 T cell receptor beta chains listed below, sequenced in a study of breast tumors, draining lymph nodes, adjacent tissues. The lymph nodes were axillary draining lymph nodes from breast cancer patients. TCRdb processed the multiplex PCR reads anew with MiXCR; each CDR3 protein has one entry. The repertoire consists of around 290,000 distinct CDR3 sequences, with 30% to 35% occurring once and the leading ten covering more than 1%. The sample comprised axillary lymph node tissue. The receptors derive from a female donor with breast cancer. Some clones in this sample may be carry-over from other donors' samples.

The rearrangement uses TRBV11-3 and TRBJ1-1; no definite D call. The germline V and J ends were trimmed by 4 bases and 3 bases, with 15 bases remaining between them. This CDR3 contains 15 residues. From germline, CDR1 is SGHNT and CDR2 YENEEA. The CDR3 sequence is CASSYNRALYTEAFF. As DNA, the CDR3 is TGTGCCAGCAGCTACAATCGGGCTTTATACACTGAAGCTTTCTTT.

As to this clonotype: Given a much more abundant clone one base away, this may be a read error. The gene calls are TRBV6-6 and TRBJ2-1, with TRBD2 matching 13 bases. Germline values: CDR1 MNHNY, CDR2 SVGAGI (reference sequence). V dropped 5 bases and J dropped 12; count of bases not matched to a gene: 13. The CDR3 runs 16 residues. CDR3 in DNA: TGTGCCAGCAGTCTTCCCGGCGGGACTAGCGGGATGGGGCAGTTCTTC. Amino acids: CASSLPGGTSGMGQFF.

This clonotype showed up many times. The chain employs TRBV30 and TRBJ2-2; D ambiguous. V gave up 3 bases and J gave up 0 bases, with 5 bases separating them. Germline values: CDR1 GTSNPN, CDR2 SVGIG (reference sequence). This CDR3 comprises 13 residues. The CDR3 loop is CAWSNTNTGELFF. CDR3 sequence (DNA): TGTGCCTGGAGCAACACGAACACCGGGGAGCTGTTTTTT.

This clonotype appeared many times. V usage is TRBV4-1 and J usage is TRBJ1-3; no clear D gene. Germline V gives CDR1 MGHRA, CDR2 YSYEKL. The CDR3 consists of 13 residues. The ends were cut back, 8 bases at V and 2 bases at J, with 10 bases in the middle. The CDR3 sequence is CASGGVTGNTIYF. Here the CDR3 DNA reads TGCGCCAGCGGTGGAGTGACTGGAAACACCATATATTTT.

This clonotype was picked up many times. The chain uses TRBV10-3 and TRBJ2-2; 11 bases fit TRBD2. Germline assignment: CDR1 ENHRY and CDR2 SYGVKD. The CDR3 is 14 amino acids. The V gene end was trimmed by 5 bases and the J gene end by 6 bases; junction bases not matched to a gene: 2. The CDR3 loop reads CAISTSGSSGELFF. The CDR3 coding sequence is TGTGCCATCAGTACTAGCGGGAGTTCCGGGGAGCTGTTTTTT.

This clonotype was counted many times. V gene TRBV29-1 combines with J gene TRBJ2-7, with a tentative D call TRBD1 (6 bases). Germline-derived CDR1 and CDR2 are SQVTM and ANQGSEA. This CDR3 spans 13 amino acids. The V and J ends lost 6 bases and 5 bases respectively, with 17 bases between them. This chain's CDR3 is CSVTVGHRDEQYF. DNA of the CDR3: TGCAGCGTGACTGTAGGACACAGGGACGAGCAGTACTTC.

Details on this clonotype: Being one base from a much bigger clone, this may be a read error. The rearrangement links TRBV30 to TRBJ2-6, with D maybe TRBD1 (6 bases). This CDR3 contains 15 residues. Germline CDR1 and CDR2: GTSNPN and SVGIG (reference sequence). This CDR3 reads CAWGGHGTGANVPTF. The CDR3 nucleotides are TGTGCCTGGGGGGGACACGGCACTGGGGCCAACGTCCCGACTTTC.

This clonotype came up many times. The gene calls are TRBV6-5 and TRBJ1-6; D possibly corresponds to TRBD1 (6 bases). The V end was cut by 8 bases, the J end by 9 bases, with 17 bases between. The CDR3 runs 14 residues. Per germline, CDR1 MNHEY and CDR2 SVGAGI. This chain's CDR3 is CASRGVGAASPLHF. CDR3 coding DNA: TGTGCCAGCCGGGGGGTGGGGGCGGCTTCACCCCTCCACTTT.

This clonotype has ten or more counts. This sequence joins TRBV24-1 and TRBJ1-5, with 7 bases matching TRBD1. Germline V gene lookup returns CDR1 KGHDR and CDR2 SFDVKD. The CDR3 sequence is 13 residues long. The trim removed 8 bases at V and 4 bases at J, leaving 4 bases unmatched. The CDR3 loop is CATNSTGNQPQHF. CDR3 in DNA: TGTGCCACCAACTCGACAGGGAATCAGCCCCAGCATTTT.